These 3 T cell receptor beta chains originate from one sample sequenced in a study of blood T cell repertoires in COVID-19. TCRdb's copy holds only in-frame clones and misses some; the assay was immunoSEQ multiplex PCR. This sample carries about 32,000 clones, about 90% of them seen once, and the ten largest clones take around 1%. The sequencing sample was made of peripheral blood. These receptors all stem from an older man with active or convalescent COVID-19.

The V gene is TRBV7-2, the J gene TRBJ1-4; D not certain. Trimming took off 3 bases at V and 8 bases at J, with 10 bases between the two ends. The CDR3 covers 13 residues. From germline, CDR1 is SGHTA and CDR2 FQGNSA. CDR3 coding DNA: TGTGCCAGCAGCTTTGGCCCAGCGGAAAAACTGTTTTTT. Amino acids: CASSFGPAEKLFF.

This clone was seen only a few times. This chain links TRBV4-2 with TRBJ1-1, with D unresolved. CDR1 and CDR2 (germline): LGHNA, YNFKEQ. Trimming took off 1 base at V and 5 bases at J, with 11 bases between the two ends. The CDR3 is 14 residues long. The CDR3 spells CASSQVRGGTEAFF. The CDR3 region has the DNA TGTGCCAGCAGCCAAGTCCGGGGTGGAACTGAAGCTTTCTTT.

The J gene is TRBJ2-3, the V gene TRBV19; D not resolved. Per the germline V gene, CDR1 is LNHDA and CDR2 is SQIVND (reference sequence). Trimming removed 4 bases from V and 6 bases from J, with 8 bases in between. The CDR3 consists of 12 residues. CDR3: CASSNRWDTQYF. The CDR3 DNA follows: TGTGCCAGTAGTAACCGGTGGGATACGCAGTATTTT.